This TCR beta chain was documented in a study of cytomegalovirus exposure and HLA in healthy donors (dated by TCRdb to 2016 to 2017). At the level of the whole study: According to an earlier analysis of 550 to 750 of the donors, about 179 million T cells yielded 100 million or so unique TCR beta sequences and approximately 280 Gb of sequence data. To decide whether each TCR beta V gene segment behaved as functional or pseudogenic, an earlier analysis of over 500 of the donors relied on high-throughput TCR beta sequencing. A later analysis re-analyzed previously published TCR beta repertoires from 666 donors and added high-resolution HLA genotyping to study TCR occurrence patterns. A later genetic analysis used genome-wide SNP genotypes for about 55% of the 666 donors, treating that subset as a discovery cohort. To predict cytomegalovirus infection status, the study combined high-throughput TCR immunosequencing, statistical association of individual TCRs with disease status, and machine learning. Five DR-DQ haplotypes were handled as single units for association and clustering because linkage in the cohort was strong. Approximately 300 gigabases of sequencing data and 78 million or so unique TCR sequences were included in an early release covering roughly 600 HLA-typed donors. Rather than drawing on any new phenotypic data, the later analysis identified candidate immune exposures from TCR beta sequences and the way those sequences occurred across donors. The study was designed to test whether signatures of past pathogen exposure could be identified by cataloging public T cell receptors. Typing coverage varied by locus: roughly 620-640 donors for A, B, C, DRB1 and DQB1; roughly 510 for DQA1; approximately 610 for DPA1; approximately 450 for DPB1. Every discovery cohort repertoire had been produced on one sequencing platform. Across 398 genotyped donors of the cohort, an average of approximately 240,000 unique TCR beta nucleotide sequences per donor were sequenced, and 15% to 20% of those sequences were non-productive. The T cell repertoires of around 730 subjects were profiled by immunosequencing and related to cytomegalovirus serostatus. Class I and class II HLA loci were covered by the typing at four-digit resolution. Besides the first cohort of 666 subjects, a separate validation cohort made up of over 100 different subjects was used. Among the roughly 390 genotyped donors, approximately 81% belonged to the genetic ancestry cluster associated with self-reported Caucasian donors. Donor age, sex, ethnicity and CMV serostatus were collected together with the repertoire data. Study-wide findings and limitations: The authors suggested that the approach could potentially be generalized to other disease states and immunological phenotypes. HLA typing was unavailable for some donors at each locus, so association tests used only the typed subset. When HLA alleles, especially DR and DQ, strongly co-occurred, TCR associations were difficult to assign to individual alleles. CMV serostatus was the only immune exposure information available for the cohort. A later analysis found that most CMV-associated TCR beta chains appeared HLA-restricted, with HLA associations seemingly driven largely by CMV exposure. According to a later genetic analysis, donors in an Asian-associated ancestry cluster had fewer N-insertions in productive TCRs than the approximately 710-donor mean. An earlier analysis of around 500 of the donors showed that most TCR beta V segments appeared in productive rearrangements either about 90% or about 30% of the time, which broadly matched IMGT annotations. A further reported finding was that TCR beta sequences accurately predicted the HLA-A and HLA-B alleles for most subjects in the first cohort. A few of the identified cytomegalovirus-associated TCR beta chains were confirmed in vitro to be specific for cytomegalovirus antigens. In a later analysis, some 18,000 TCR beta sequences were associated with specific HLA alleles at a false discovery rate of 0.05. In a later analysis, several top co-occurrence clusters were reported to appear linked to parvovirus B19, influenza, CMV and Epstein-Barr virus. Correlated functional status among segregating V segments might be attributable to linkage disequilibrium, but an unknown experimental factor could not be ruled out. The study gave a list of 150 to 200 TCR beta chains associated with cytomegalovirus. A cluster of highly shared sequence variants was judged likely to represent a technical artifact of the sequencing pipeline. In a later analysis, the rate of TCR association differed among HLA loci, with DRB1 alleles having the most associated TCRs and HLA-C alleles having the fewest. Most TCR sequences were seen in very few donors, while some public TCRs were found in many individuals. Sequencing depth was assumed to be roughly uniform across donors in the presence/absence analyses, though that assumption may not hold. Because counts were too low, approximately 15 rarely observed V segments, including chromosome 9 orphons, were excluded from the earlier analysis of fewer than 650 of the donors. The cohort was sequenced for TCR beta chains only, and without alpha or paired-chain data the features that could be detected were limited. In a later genetic analysis, a missense DCLRE1C variant was associated with V-gene and J-gene trimming of TCR beta chains, and the association was replicated in an independent cohort. In both the original and validation cohorts, the classifier was reported to diagnose cytomegalovirus status with high specificity and sensitivity. In a later analysis, HLA-associated TCR beta chains were found to be more clonally expanded and to have lower generation probabilities than equally common non-associated chains.

In total, more than 500 healthy bone marrow donors made up the cohort. Cohort members were all nominally healthy when sampled, although unrecorded immune exposures were likely present. CMV serostatus was positive for 289 and negative for about half of the roughly 700 cohort members, and was not recorded for this donor. Each donor provided a peripheral blood sample, and peripheral blood mononuclear cells were used for TCR beta sequencing. The Qiagen DNeasy Blood Extraction Kit was used to extract genomic DNA from the blood cell samples. As concerns this clone: What antigen it recognizes has not been identified. The sample holds no much larger clone one base away, and base qualities are not on file.

Library construction relied on the immunoSEQ multiplex PCR assay. A mixture of 60 forward primers for TCR Vbeta segments and 13 reverse primers for TCR Jbeta segments was used in the multiplex PCR. The CDR3 region of rearranged TCR beta genes was amplified from genomic DNA by a multiplex PCR assay. The amplified TCR beta libraries were sequenced on the Illumina HiSeq System as 87-base-pair reads. In the original analysis: A later analysis tallied 75 million to 85 million unique TCR beta chains across the 550 to 850 repertoires, and about 10 million of those chains were shared by two or more donors. A nearest-neighbor algorithm error-corrected the raw reads and collapsed the reads into unique sequences, merging closely related sequences to remove PCR and sequencing errors. To assign V, D and J gene segments, CDR3 sequences were aligned to IMGT reference sequences. For a sequence to be retained, a match of at least six nucleotides to both a V gene segment and a J gene segment was required. A rearrangement counted as productive if the CDR3 had no stop codons and remained in frame with V and J, and every other rearrangement counted as non-productive. CDR3 was defined according to IMGT convention as the region running from the second conserved V-encoded cysteine to the conserved J-encoded phenylalanine. The earlier analysis of about 530 of the donors excluded any sequence lacking an unambiguous match to a single V gene segment. In an earlier analysis of some 590 of the donors, V segments were called functional above 56.7% productive rearrangements and were called segregating when the between-donor standard deviation exceeded 5%. A statistical classification framework was developed to diagnose cytomegalovirus status using the catalog of TCR beta chain sequences. V and J gene assignment, in a later analysis, came from comparing TCR nucleotide sequences with IMGT/GENE-DB human TR gene sequences. A later analysis assigned CDR3 sequences and most-parsimonious VDJ recombination scenarios with the TCRdist pipeline. A later analysis defined each TCR beta chain by its CDR3 amino acid sequence plus V-gene family, and excluded reads lacking a unique V-gene family. As a way to deal with suspected cross-contamination and a sequencing artifact, a later analysis dropped approximately 570 nucleotide sequences that were highly shared and had low generation probability. In a later analysis, a clonal expansion index for each public chain was calculated from normalized within-repertoire ranks of inferred template counts. A later analysis computed generation probabilities with a VDJ recombination model fitted to out-of-frame rearrangements, and checked the results against IGoR. In a later analysis, hypergeometric tests were used to score TCR-TCR, TCR-HLA and TCR-CMV co-occurrence, with a repertoire-size bias correction applied to TCR pairs. To estimate false discovery rates, a later analysis permuted the HLA or CMV assignments 20 times. In a later analysis, co-occurring TCRs were grouped with DBSCAN, and TCRdist sequence similarity was added when clustering was performed within HLA-allele-positive subsets. Co-occurrence clustering excluded repertoires with fewer than 30,000 or more than 120,000 public chains, plus five with anomalous nucleotide sharing. Held by TCRdb, this immuneACCESS table contains in-frame sequences only and omits some clones. Under half of the omission traces to an unresolved V gene where checked; the cause of the rest is unknown. The V and J calls and clone size were taken over from that table, and D and trimming were inferred from the DNA. This sample comprises about 150,000 clones, 70% to 80% of them detected only once. The biggest ten clones account for approximately 3.7% of the sample.

This TCR came from a human donor in good health. Material for sequencing was PBMCs.

In nucleotides, the sequence is TGTGCCAGCAGTTACCCGGGACAGGCGTACAATGAGCAGTTCTTC. Translation gives CASSYPGQAYNEQFF. The rearranged segments are TRBV28 and TRBJ2-1; TRBD1 lines up with 8 middle nucleotides. Taken from the germline V gene, the CDR1 and CDR2 loops are MDHEN and SYDVKM. Reading from cysteine to phenylalanine, the CDR3 counts 15 amino acids. Solely the CDR3 DNA is kept, with 45 bases framed from the first base. Trimming takes 4 bases off V and 4 bases off J; junction bases not matched to a gene: 6.